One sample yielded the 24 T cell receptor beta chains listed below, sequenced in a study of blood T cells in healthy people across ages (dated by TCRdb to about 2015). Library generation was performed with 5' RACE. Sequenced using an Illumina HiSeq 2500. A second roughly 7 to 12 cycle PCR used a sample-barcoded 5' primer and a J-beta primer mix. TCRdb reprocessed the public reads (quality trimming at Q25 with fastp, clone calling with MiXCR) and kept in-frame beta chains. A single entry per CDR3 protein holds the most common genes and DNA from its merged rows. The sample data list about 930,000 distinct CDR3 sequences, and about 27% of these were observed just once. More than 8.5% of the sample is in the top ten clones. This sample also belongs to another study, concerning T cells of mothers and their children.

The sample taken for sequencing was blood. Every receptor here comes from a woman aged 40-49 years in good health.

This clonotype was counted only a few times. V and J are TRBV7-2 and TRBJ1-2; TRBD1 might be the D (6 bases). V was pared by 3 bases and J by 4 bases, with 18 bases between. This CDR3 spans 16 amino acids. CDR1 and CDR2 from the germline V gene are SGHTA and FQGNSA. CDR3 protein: CASSLNYRELGYGYTF. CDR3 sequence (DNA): TGTGCCAGCAGCTTGAACTACAGGGAGTTGGGCTATGGCTACACCTTC. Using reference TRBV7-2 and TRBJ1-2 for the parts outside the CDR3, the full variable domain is GAGVSQSPSNKVTEKGKDVELRCDPISGHTALYWYRQSLGQGLEFLIYFQGNSAPDKSGLPSDRFSAERTGGSVSTLTIQRTQQEDSAVYLCASSLNYRELGYGYTFGSGTRLTVV.

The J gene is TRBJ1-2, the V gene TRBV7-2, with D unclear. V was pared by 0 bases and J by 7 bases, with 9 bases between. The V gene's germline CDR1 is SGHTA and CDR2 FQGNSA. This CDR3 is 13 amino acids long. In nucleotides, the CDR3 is TGTGCCAGCAGCTTAGCACACGACTGTGGCTACACCTTC. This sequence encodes CASSLAHDCGYTF.

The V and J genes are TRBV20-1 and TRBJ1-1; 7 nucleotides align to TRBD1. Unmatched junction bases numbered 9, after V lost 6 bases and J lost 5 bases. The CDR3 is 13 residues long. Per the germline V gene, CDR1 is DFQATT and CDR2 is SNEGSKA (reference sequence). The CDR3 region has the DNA TGCAGTGCCCGGAGACAGGGTGGGACTGAAGCTTTCTTT. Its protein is CSARRQGGTEAFF.

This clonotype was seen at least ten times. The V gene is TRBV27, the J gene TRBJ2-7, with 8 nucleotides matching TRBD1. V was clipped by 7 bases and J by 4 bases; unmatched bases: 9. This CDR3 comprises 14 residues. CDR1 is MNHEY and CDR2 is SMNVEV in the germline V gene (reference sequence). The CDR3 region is CASKDRAMNYEQYF. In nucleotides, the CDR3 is TGTGCCAGCAAGGACAGGGCAATGAATTACGAGCAGTACTTC.

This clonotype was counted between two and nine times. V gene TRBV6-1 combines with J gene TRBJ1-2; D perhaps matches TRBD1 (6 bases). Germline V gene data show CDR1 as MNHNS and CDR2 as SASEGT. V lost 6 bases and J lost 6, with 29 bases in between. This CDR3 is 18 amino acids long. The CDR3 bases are TGTGCCAGCAGCGCCGACAGGCCCAACCCGGGCCAAAGGCATGGCTACACCTTC. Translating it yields CASSADRPNPGQRHGYTF.

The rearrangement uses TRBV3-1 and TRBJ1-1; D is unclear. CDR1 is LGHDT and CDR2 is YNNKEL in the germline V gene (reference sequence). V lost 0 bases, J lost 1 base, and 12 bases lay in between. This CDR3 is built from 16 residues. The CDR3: CASSQDHDGRNTEAFF. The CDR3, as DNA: TGTGCCAGCAGCCAAGATCATGACGGGAGGAACACTGAAGCTTTCTTT.

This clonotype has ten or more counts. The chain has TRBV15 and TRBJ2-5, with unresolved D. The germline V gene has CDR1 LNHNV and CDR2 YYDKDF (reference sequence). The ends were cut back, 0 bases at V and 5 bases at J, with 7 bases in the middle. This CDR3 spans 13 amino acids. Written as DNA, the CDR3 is TGTGCCACCAGCAGAGATTTGGGGGAGACCCAGTACTTC. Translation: CATSRDLGETQYF.

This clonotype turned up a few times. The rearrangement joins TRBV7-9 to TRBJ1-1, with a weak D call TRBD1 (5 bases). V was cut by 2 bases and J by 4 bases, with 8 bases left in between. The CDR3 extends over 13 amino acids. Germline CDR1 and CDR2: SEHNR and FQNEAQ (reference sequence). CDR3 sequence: CASSLPGITEAFF. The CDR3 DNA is TGTGCCAGCAGCTTACCAGGGATCACTGAAGCTTTCTTT.

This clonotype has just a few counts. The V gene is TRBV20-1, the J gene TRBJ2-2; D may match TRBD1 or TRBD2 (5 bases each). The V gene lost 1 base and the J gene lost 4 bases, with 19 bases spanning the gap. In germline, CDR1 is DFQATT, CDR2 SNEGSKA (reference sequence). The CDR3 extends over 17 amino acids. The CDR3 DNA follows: TGCAGTGCTAGAGTTATATCCGGGACCTCAGGCACCGGGGAGCTGTTTTTT. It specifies CSARVISGTSGTGELFF.

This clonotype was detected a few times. The CDR3 coding sequence is TGCGCCAGCAGCCCGGAACCCAATCAGCCCCAGCATTTT. It translates to CASSPEPNQPQHF. This chain joins TRBV5-1 and TRBJ1-5; no definite D call. Trimming took off 4 bases at V and 3 bases at J, with 8 bases between the two ends. Germline V gene sequence: CDR1 SGHRS, CDR2 YFSETQ. The length of the CDR3 is 13 residues. Based on the CDR3 plus reference TRBV5-1 and TRBJ1-5, the full variable domain is KAGVTQTPRYLIKTRGQQVTLSCSPISGHRSVSWYQQTPGQGLQFLFEYFSETQRNKGNFPGRFSGRQFSNSRSEMNVSTLELGDSALYLCASSPEPNQPQHFGDGTRLSIL.

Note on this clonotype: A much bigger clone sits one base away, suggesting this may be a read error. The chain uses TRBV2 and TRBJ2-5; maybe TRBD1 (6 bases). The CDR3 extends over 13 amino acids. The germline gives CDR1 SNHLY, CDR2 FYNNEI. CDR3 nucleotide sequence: TGTGCCAGCAGTGGGGACACCCAAGGGACCCAGTACTTC. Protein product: CASSGDTQGTQYF.

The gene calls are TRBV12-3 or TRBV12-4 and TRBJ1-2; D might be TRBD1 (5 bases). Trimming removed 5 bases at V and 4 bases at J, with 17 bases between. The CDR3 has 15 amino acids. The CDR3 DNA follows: TGTGCCAGCAGTCGACCGGGAGGCGGGGGCTATGGCTACACCTTC. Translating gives CASSRPGGGGYGYTF.

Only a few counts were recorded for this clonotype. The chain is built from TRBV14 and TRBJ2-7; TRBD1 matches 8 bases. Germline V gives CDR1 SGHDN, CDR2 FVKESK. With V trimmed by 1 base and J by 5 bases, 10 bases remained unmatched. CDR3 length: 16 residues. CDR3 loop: CASSQGAGGAPDEQYF. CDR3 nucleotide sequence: TGTGCCAGCAGCCAAGGGGCAGGGGGCGCCCCGGACGAGCAGTACTTC.

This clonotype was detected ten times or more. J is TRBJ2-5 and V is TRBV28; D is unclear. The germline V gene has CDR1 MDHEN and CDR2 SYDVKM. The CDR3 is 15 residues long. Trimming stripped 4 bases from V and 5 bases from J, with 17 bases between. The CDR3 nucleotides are TGTGCCAGCAGTTACACTGACCGCCTAATGGAGACCCAGTACTTC. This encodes CASSYTDRLMETQYF.

CDR3 sequence: CASSTSGVTTGELFF. The CDR3 nucleotides are TGTGCCAGCAGCACCTCAGGGGTAACTACCGGGGAGCTGTTTTTT. The V gene is TRBV5-5, the J gene TRBJ2-2; the D gene is possibly TRBD1 (6 bases). Germline assignment: CDR1 SGHKS and CDR2 YYEKEE (reference sequence). Deletions cut 4 bases from V and 5 bases from J, with 15 bases between. CDR3 length: 15 residues.

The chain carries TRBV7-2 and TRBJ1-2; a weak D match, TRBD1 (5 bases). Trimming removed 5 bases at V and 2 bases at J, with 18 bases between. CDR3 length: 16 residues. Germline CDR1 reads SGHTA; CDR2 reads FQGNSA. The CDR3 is CASSRTGVKENYGYTF. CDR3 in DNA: TGTGCCAGCAGCCGGACGGGGGTAAAAGAAAACTATGGCTACACCTTC.

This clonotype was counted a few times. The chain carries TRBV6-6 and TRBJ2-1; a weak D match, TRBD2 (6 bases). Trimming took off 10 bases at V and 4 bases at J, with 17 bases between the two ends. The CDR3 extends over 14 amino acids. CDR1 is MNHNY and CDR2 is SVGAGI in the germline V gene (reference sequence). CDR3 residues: CATSDRIQYNEQFF. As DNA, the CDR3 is TGTGCCACTAGCGACAGAATTCAGTACAATGAGCAGTTCTTC.

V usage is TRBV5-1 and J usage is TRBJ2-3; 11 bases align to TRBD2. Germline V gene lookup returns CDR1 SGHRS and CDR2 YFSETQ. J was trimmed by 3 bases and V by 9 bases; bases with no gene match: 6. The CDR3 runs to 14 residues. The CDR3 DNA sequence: TGCGCCACTTCTAGCGGGGGGTTGACAGATACGCAGTATTTT. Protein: CATSSGGLTDTQYF.

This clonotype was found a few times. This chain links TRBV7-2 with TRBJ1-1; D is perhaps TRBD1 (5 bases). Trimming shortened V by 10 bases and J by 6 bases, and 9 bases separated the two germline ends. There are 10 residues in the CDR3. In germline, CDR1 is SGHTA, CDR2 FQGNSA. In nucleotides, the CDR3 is TGTGCCACCCTGGGGGCTGAAGCTTTCTTT. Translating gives CATLGAEAFF.

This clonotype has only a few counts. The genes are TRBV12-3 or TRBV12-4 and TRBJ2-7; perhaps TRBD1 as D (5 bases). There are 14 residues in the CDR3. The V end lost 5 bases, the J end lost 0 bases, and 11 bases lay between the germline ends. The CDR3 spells CASSTTGDSYEQYF. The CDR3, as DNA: TGTGCCAGCAGTACAACAGGAGACTCCTACGAGCAGTACTTC.

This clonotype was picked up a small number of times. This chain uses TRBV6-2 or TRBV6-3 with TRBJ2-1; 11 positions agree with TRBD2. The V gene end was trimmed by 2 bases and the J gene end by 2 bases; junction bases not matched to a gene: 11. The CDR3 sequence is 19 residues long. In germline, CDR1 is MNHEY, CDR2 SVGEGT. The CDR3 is CASSYGLAGGQPPYNEQFF. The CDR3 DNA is TGTGCCAGCAGTTACGGATTAGCGGGGGGGCAACCCCCCTACAATGAGCAGTTCTTC.

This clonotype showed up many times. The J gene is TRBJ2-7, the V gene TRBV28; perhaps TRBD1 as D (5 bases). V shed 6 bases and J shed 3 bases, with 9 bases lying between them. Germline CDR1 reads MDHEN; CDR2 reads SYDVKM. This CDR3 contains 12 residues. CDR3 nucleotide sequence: TGTGCCAGCAGACAAACAGGCTACGAGCAGTACTTC. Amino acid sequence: CASRQTGYEQYF.

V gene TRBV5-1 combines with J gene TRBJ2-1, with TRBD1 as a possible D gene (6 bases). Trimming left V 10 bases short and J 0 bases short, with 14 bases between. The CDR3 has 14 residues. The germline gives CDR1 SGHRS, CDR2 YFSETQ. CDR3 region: CAGNRESSYNEQFF. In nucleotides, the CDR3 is TGCGCCGGCAACAGGGAGAGCTCCTACAATGAGCAGTTCTTC.

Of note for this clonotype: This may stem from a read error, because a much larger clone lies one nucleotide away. CDR3 nucleotide sequence: TGTGCCAGCAGTTCAAGACAGACCCAAGAGACCCATTACTTC. This codes for CASSSRQTQETHYF. The rearrangement joins TRBV27 to TRBJ2-4; possible D gene TRBD1, 5 bases. This CDR3 is 14 amino acids long. Trimming left V 4 bases short and J 16 bases short, with 23 bases between. The germline V gene has CDR1 MNHEY and CDR2 SMNVEV (reference sequence).